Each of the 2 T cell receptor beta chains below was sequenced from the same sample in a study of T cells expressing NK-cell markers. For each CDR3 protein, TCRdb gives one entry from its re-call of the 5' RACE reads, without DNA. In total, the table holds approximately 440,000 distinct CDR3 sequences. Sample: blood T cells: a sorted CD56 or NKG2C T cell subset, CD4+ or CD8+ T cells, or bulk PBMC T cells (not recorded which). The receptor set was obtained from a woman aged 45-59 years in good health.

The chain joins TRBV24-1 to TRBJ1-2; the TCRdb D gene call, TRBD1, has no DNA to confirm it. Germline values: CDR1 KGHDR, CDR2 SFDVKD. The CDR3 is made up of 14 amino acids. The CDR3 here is CATSDKKDRVGYTF.

CDR3: CASSQTGKTDSPLHF. The chain combines TRBV5-1 with TRBJ1-6; there is no DNA to check the TCRdb D call of TRBD1. Germline V gives CDR1 SGHRS, CDR2 YFSETQ. The CDR3 loop spans 15 amino acids.